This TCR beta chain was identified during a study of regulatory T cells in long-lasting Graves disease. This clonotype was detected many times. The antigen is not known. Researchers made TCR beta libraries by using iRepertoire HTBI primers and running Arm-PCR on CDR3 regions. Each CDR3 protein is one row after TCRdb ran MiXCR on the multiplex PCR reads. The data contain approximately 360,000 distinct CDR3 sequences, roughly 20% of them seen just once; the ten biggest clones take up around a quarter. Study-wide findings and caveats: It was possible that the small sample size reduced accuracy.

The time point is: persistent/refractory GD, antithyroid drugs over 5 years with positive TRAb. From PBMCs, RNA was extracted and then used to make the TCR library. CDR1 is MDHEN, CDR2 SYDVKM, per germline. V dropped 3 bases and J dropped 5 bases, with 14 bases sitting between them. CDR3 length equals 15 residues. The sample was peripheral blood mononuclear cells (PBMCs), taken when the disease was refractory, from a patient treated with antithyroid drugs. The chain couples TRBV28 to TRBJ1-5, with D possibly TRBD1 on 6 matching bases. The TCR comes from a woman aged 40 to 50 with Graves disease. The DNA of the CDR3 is TGTGCCAGCAGTTTTGCGTTGGGGGGCTATCAGCCCCAGCATTTT. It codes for CASSFALGGYQPQHF.